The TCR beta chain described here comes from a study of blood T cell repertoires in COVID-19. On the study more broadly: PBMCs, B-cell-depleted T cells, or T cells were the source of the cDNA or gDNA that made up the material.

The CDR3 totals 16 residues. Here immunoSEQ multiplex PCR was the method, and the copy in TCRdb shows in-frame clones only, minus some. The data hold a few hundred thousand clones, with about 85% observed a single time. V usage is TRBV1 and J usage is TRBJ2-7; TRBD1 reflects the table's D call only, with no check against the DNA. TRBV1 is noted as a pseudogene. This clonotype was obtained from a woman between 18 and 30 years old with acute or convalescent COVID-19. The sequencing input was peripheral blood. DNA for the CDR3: TGCACCAGCAGCCAGGCTGGACAGGTCCTTTCTCTCGAGCAGTACTTC. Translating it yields CTSSQAGQVLSLEQYF.